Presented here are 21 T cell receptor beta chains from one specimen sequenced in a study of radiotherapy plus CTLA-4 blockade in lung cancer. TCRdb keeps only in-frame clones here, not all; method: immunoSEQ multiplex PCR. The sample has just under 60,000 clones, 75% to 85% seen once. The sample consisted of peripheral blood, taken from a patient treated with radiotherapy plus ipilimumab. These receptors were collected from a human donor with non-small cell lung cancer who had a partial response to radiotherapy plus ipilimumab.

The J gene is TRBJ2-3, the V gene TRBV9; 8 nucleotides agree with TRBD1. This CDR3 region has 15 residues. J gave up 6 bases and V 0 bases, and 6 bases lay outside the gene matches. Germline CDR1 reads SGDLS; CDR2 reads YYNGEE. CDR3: CASSVGTGPWDTQYF. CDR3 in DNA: TGTGCCAGCAGCGTAGGGACAGGGCCCTGGGATACGCAGTATTTT.

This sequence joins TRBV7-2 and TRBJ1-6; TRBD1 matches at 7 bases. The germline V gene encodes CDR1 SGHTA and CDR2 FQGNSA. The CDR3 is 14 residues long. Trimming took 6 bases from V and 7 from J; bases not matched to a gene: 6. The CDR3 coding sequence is TGTGCCAGCAGGGTACAGGGGCAAAATTCACCCCTCCACTTT. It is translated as CASRVQGQNSPLHF. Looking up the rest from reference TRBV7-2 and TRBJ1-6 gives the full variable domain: GAGVSQSPSNKVTEKGKDVELRCDPISGHTALYWYRQSLGQGLEFLIYFQGNSAPDKSGLPSDRFSAERTGGSVSTLTIQRTQQEDSAVYLCASRVQGQNSPLHFGNGTRLTVT.

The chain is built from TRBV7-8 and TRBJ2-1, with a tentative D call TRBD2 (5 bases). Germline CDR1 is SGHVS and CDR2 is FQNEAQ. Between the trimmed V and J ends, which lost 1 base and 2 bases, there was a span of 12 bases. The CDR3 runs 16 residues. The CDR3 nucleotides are TGTGCCAGCAGCTTAGTACCCCGGGATCCCTACAATGAGCAGTTCTTC. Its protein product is CASSLVPRDPYNEQFF.

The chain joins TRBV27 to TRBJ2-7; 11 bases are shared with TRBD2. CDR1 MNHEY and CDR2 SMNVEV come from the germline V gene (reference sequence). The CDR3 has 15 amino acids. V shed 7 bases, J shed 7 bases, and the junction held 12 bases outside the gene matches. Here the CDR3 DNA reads TGTGCCAGCACGGACCTTAGCGGGGGGGCAGGAGAGCAGTACTTC. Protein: CASTDLSGGAGEQYF.

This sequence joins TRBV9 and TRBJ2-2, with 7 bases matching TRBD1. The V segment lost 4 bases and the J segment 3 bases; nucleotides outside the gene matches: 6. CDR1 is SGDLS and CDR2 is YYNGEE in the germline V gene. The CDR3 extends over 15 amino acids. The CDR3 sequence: CASSSGQLYTGELFF. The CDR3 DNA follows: TGTGCCAGCAGCTCGGGACAGCTCTACACCGGGGAGCTGTTTTTT. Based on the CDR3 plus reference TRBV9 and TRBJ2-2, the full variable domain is DSGVTQTPKHLITATGQRVTLRCSPRSGDLSVYWYQQSLDQGLQFLIQYYNGEERAKGNILERFSAQQFPDLHSELNLSSLELGDSALYFCASSSGQLYTGELFFGEGSRLTVL.

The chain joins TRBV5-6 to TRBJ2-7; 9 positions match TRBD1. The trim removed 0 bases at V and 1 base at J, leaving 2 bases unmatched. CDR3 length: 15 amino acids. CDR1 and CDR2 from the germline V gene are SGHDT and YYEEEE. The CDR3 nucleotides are TGTGCCAGCAGCTTGGAGGGACAGGGTTCCTACGAGCAGTACTTC. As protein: CASSLEGQGSYEQYF.

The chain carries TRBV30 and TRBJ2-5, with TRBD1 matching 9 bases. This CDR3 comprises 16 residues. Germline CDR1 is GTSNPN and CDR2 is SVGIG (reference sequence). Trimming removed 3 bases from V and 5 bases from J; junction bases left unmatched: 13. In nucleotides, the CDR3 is TGTGCCTGGAGCGACGCCGGGACAGGGTATAGCGAGACCCAGTACTTC. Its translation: CAWSDAGTGYSETQYF.

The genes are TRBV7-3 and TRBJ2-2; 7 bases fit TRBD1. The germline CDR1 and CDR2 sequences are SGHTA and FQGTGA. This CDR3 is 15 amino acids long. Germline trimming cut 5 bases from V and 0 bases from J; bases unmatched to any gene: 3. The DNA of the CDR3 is TGTGCCAGCAGCCCCCAGGGGGCGAACACCGGGGAGCTGTTTTTT. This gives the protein CASSPQGANTGELFF.

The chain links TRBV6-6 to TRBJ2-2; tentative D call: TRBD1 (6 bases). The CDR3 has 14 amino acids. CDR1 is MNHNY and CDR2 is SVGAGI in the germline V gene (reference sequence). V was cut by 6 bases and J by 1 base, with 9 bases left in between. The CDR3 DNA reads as TGTGCCAGCAGACAGGGTCGGAACACCGGGGAGCTGTTTTTT. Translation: CASRQGRNTGELFF.

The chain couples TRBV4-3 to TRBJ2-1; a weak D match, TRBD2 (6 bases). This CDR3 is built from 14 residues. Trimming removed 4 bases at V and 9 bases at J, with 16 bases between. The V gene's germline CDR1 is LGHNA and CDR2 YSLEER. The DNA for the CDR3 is TGCGCCAGCAGCCGGGAGGCGCTAGTCAGTGAGCAGTTCTTC. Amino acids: CASSREALVSEQFF.

Here the CDR3 DNA reads TGTGCCAGCAGCTTAGTTGTCCAGGGGGATAGCGAGCAGTACTTC. It is translated as CASSLVVQGDSEQYF. The J gene is TRBJ2-7, the V gene TRBV11-2, with 7 positions matching TRBD1. After removal of 1 base from V and 6 bases from J, the junction contained 9 bases not matched to a gene. Germline assignment: CDR1 SGHAT and CDR2 FQNNGV. This CDR3 contains 15 residues.

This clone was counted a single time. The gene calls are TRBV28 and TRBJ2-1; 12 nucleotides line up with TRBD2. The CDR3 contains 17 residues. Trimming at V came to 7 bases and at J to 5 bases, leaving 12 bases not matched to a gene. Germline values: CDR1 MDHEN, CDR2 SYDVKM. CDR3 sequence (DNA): TGTGCCAGCAAGAGACTAGCGGGGGCCTCCCCGAACAATGAGCAGTTCTTC. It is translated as CASKRLAGASPNNEQFF.

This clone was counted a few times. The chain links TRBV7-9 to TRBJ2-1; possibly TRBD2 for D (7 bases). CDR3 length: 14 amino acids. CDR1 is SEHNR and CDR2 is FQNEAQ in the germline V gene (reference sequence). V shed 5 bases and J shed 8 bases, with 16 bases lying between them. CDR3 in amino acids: CASSRGGAGDEQFF. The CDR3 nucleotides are TGTGCCAGCAGCCGAGGGGGGGCCGGCGATGAGCAGTTCTTC.

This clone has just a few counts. CDR3 bases: TGTGCCAGCAGTTACTCGAAGACTAGCTACGAGCAGTACTTC. Protein: CASSYSKTSYEQYF. The V gene is TRBV6-5, the J gene TRBJ2-7; possible D gene TRBD2, 6 bases. Trimming removed 0 bases from V and 3 bases from J, with 9 bases in between. The germline CDR1 and CDR2 sequences are MNHEY and SVGAGI. The CDR3 totals 14 residues.

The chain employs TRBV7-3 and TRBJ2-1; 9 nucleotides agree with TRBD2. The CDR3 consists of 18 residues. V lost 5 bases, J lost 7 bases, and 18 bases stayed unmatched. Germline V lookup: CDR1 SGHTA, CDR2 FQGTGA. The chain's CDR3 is CASSPRDGDPGLANEQFF. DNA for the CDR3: TGTGCCAGCAGCCCCAGGGACGGAGATCCGGGACTAGCTAATGAGCAGTTCTTC.

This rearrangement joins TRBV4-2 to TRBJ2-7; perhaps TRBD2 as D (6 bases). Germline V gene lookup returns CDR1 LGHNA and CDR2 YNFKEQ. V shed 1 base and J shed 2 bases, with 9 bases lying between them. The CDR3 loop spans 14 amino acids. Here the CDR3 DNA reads TGTGCCAGCAGCCAAGTCGGGGGAACCTACGAGCAGTACTTC. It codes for CASSQVGGTYEQYF.

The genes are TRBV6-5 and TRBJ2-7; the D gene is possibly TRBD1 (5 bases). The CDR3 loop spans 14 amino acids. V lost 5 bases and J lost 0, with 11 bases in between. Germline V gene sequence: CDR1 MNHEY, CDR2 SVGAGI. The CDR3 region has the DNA TGTGCCAGCAGTACCGTGGACACCTCCTACGAGCAGTACTTC. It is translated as CASSTVDTSYEQYF.

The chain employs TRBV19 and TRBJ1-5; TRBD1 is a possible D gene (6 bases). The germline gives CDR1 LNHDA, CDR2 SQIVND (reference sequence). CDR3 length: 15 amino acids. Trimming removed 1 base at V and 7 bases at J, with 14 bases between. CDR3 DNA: TGTGCCAGTAGTATAGTCACAGGGTTGGGGCAGCCCCAGCATTTT. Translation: CASSIVTGLGQPQHF. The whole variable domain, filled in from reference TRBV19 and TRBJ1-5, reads DGGITQSPKYLFRKEGQNVTLSCEQNLNHDAMYWYRQDPGQGLRLIYYSQIVNDFQKGDIAEGYSVSREKKESFPLTVTSAQKNPTAFYLCASSIVTGLGQPQHFGDGTRLSIL.

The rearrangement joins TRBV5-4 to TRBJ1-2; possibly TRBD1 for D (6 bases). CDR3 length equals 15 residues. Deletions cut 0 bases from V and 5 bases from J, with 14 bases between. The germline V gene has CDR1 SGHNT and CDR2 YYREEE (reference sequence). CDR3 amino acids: CASSLGRAGAYGYTF. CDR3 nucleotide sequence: TGTGCCAGCAGCTTGGGCAGGGCAGGGGCTTATGGCTACACCTTC.

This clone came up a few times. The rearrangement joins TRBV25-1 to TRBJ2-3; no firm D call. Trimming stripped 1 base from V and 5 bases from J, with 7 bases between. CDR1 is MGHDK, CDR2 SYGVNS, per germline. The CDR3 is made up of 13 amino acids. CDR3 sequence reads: CASSESLEDTQYF. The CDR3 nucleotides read TGTGCCAGCAGTGAATCTTTAGAAGATACGCAGTATTTT.

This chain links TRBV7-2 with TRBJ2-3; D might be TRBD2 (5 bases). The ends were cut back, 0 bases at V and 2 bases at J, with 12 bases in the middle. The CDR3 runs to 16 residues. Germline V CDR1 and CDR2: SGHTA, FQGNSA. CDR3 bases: TGTGCCAGCAGCTTAGCAAAAGCGGAGATCACAGATACGCAGTATTTT. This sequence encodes CASSLAKAEITDTQYF.